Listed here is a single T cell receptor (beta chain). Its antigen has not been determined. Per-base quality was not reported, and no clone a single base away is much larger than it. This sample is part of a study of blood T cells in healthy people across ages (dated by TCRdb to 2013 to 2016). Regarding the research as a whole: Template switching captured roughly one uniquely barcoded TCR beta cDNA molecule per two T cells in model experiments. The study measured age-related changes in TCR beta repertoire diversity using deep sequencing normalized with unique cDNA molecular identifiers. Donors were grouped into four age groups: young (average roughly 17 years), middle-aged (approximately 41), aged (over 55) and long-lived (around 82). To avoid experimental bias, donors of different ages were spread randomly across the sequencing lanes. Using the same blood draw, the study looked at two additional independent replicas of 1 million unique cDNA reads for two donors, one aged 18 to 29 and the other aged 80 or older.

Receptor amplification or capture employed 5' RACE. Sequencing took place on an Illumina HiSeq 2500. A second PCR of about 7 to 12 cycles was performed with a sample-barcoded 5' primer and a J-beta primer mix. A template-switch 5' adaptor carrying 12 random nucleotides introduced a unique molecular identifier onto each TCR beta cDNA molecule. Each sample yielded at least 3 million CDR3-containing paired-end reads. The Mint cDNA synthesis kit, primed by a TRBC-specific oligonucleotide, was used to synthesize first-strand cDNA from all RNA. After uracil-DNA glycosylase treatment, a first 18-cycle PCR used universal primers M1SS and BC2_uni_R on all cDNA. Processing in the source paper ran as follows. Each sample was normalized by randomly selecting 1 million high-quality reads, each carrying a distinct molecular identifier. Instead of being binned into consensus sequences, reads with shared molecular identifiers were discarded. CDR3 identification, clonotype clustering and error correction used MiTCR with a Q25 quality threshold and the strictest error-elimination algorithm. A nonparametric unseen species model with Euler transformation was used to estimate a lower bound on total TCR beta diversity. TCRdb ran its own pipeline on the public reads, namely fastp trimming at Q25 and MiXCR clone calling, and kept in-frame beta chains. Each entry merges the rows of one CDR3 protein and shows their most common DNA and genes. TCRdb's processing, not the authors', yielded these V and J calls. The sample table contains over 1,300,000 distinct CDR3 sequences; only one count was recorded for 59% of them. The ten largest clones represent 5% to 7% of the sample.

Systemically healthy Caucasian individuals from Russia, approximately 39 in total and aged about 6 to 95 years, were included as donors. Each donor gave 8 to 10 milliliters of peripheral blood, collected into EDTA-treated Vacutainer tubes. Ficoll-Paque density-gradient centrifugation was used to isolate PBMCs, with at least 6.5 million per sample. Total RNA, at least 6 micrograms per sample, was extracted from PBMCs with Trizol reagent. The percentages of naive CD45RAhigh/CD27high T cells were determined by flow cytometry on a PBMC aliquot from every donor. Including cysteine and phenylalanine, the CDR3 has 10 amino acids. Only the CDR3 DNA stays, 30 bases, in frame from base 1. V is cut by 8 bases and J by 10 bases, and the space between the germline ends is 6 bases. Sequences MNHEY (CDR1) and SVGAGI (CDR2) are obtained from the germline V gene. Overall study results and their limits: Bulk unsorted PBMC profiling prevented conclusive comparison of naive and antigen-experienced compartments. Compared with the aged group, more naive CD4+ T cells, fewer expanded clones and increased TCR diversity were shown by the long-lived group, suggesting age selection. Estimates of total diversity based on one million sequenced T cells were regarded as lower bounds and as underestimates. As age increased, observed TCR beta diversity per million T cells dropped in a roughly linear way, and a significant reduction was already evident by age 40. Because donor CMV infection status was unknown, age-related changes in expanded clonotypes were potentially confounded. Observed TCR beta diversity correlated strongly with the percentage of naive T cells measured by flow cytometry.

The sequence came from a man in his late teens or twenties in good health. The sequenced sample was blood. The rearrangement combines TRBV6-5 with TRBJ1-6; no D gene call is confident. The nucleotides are TGTGCCAGCCCTAGATCACCCCTCCACTTT. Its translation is CASPRSPLHF.